The sequence of this T cell receptor beta chain was determined in a study of post-analysis software for immune sequencing data. Study-level background: Patients had relapsing-remitting, secondary progressive or progressive-relapsing multiple sclerosis; some lacked subtype.

The CDR3 totals 13 residues. CDR1 and CDR2 from the germline V gene are KGHDR and SFDVKD. The ends were cut back, 4 bases at V and 7 bases at J, with 10 bases in the middle. Broader study findings: TRBV5-6, TRBV5-1 and TRBV20-1 belonged to a set of roughly five TRBV segments that were more frequent in patients than controls. Versus controls, multiple sclerosis patients showed significantly lower diversity (normalized Chao1).

Built from TCR beta cDNA, the libraries had unique molecular identifiers in them. Each sample of roughly 1 to 11 million input T cells yielded around 500,000 cDNA molecules, so each molecule approximated one T cell. TCRdb passed the PCR reads through MiXCR, listing each CDR3 protein once. The data hold around 700,000 distinct CDR3 sequences, with 55% to 60% observed a single time. Regarding this clonotype: Its antigen is not identified.

V is TRBV24-1 and J is TRBJ2-1; D is uncertain. The clonotype comes from a girl aged 2 to 10 with multiple sclerosis. The sequenced sample was blood. The CDR3 reads CATSDSSLNEQFF. The CDR3 coding sequence is TGTGCCACCAGTGACAGCAGTTTGAATGAGCAGTTCTTC.